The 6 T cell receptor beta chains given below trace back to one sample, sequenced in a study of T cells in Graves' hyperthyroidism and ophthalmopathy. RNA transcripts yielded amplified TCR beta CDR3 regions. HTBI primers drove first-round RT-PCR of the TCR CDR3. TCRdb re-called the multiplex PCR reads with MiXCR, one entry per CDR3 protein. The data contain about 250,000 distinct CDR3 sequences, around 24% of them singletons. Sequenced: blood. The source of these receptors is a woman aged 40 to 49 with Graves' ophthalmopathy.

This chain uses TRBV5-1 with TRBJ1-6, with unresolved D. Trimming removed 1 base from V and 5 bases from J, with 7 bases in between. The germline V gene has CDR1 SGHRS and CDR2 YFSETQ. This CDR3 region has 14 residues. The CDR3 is CASSLLADNSPLHF. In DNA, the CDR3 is TGCGCCAGCAGCTTGTTGGCCGATAATTCACCCCTCCACTTT.

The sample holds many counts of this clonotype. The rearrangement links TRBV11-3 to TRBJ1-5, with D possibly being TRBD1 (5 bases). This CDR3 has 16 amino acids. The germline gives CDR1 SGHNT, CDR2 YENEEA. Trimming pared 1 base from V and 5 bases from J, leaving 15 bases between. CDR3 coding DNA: TGTGCCAGCAGCTTAGGGGCAGGGAGGACGCATCAGCCCCAGCATTTT. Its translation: CASSLGAGRTHQPQHF.

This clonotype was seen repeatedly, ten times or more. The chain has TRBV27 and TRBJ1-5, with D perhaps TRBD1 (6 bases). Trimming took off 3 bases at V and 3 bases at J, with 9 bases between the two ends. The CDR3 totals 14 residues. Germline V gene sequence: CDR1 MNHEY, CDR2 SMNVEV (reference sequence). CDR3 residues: CASSFGGPNQPQHF. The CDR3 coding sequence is TGTGCCAGCAGTTTCGGGGGGCCCAATCAGCCCCAGCATTTT.

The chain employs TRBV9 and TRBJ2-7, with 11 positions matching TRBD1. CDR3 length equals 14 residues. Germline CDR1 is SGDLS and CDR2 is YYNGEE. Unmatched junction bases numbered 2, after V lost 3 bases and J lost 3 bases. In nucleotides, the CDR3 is TGTGCCAGCAGCGGGACAGGGGGCGTCTACGAGCAGTACTTC. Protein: CASSGTGGVYEQYF.

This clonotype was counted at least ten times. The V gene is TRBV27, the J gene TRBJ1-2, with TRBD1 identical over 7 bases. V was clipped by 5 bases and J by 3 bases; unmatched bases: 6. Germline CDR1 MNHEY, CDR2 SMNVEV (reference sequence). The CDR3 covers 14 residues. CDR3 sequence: CASSLTGTDYGYTF. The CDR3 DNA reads TGTGCCAGCAGTCTAACCGGGACAGACTATGGCTACACCTTC.

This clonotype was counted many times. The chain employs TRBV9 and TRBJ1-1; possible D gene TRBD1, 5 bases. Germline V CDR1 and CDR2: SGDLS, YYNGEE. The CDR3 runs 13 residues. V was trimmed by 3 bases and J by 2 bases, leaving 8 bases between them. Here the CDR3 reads CASSEGPNTEAFF. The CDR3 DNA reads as TGTGCCAGCAGCGAGGGGCCCAACACTGAAGCTTTCTTT.